Below, 19 T cell receptor beta chains from the same sample are listed, as sequenced in a study of vaccination and CD4 T cells after COVID-19. No antigen is known for these receptors. Treatment defined: approximately 9-day PBMC culture with coronavirus spike peptide pools or control peptides (ViraFEST assay). Oncomine TCR Beta short-read sequencing was applied to DNA from cultured CD4+ T cells. TCRdb passed the PCR reads through MiXCR, listing each CDR3 protein once. The data contain about 18,000 distinct CDR3 sequences, 70% of them singletons. Sequences were obtained from CD4+ T cells from blood, cultured in vitro. Receptors originate from a human donor who had recovered from COVID-19.

About this clonotype itself: The junction departs from the called germline gene at one end, perhaps through a read error. The rearrangement links TRBV24-1 to TRBJ1-3; D is possibly TRBD1 (5 bases). The CDR3 is 16 amino acids. Germline lookup yields CDR1 KGHDR and CDR2 SFDVKD. CDR3 DNA sequence: TGTGCCACCAGTGATTCTAGGGACGGCCGTGGAGACACCATATATTTT. It codes for CATSDSRDGRGDTIYF.

V usage is TRBV14 and J usage is TRBJ2-2, with 8 bases aligning to TRBD1. The germline gives CDR1 SGHDN, CDR2 FVKESK. The CDR3 extends over 16 amino acids. V gave up 4 bases and J gave up 0 bases; unmatched junction bases: 4. As DNA, the CDR3 is TGTGCCAGCAGCCCCCAGGGGGCACCGAACACCGGGGAGCTGTTTTTT. Its translation: CASSPQGAPNTGELFF.

The CDR3 nucleotides are TGTGCCAGCAGGGGGACTGGTGAAGCTTTCTTT. Protein: CASRGTGEAFF. This chain uses TRBV2 with TRBJ1-1; D possibly corresponds to TRBD1 (5 bases). The CDR3 is 11 amino acids. Trimming shortened V by 6 bases and J by 7 bases, and 9 bases separated the two germline ends. Germline lookup yields CDR1 SNHLY and CDR2 FYNNEI.

This rearrangement joins TRBV6-5 to TRBJ1-2; D remains ambiguous. CDR1 is MNHEY and CDR2 is SVGAGI in the germline V gene. The CDR3 consists of 14 residues. V lost 3 bases and J 5 bases, leaving 13 bases between the germline ends. The chain's CDR3 is CASSYTRVGYGYTF. CDR3 DNA: TGTGCCAGCAGTTATACGAGGGTCGGTTATGGCTACACCTTC.

The genes are TRBV6-2 or TRBV6-3 and TRBJ1-1, with D perhaps matching TRBD1 (5 bases). The CDR3 has 15 amino acids. V was shortened by 6 bases and J by 1 base, with 15 bases between the two germline ends. Germline CDR1 is MNHEY and CDR2 is SVGEGT. The CDR3 sequence is CASSPVARANTEAFF. The CDR3 DNA reads as TGTGCCAGCAGCCCCGTAGCCAGGGCGAACACTGAAGCTTTCTTT.

In this sample, this clonotype turned up a few times. The J gene is TRBJ1-5, the V gene TRBV20-1, with D tentatively TRBD1 (6 bases). V lost 3 bases, J lost 0 bases, and 15 bases lay in between. CDR3 length equals 16 residues. CDR1 and CDR2 from the germline V gene are DFQATT and SNEGSKA (reference sequence). The CDR3 sequence is CSARTGGGYSNQPQHF. The CDR3 coding sequence is TGCAGTGCTAGGACAGGTGGGGGGTATAGCAATCAGCCCCAGCATTTT.

This chain joins TRBV27 and TRBJ1-2, with D tentatively TRBD1 (6 bases). Trimming cost V 5 bases and J 4 bases, with 11 bases left between them. Germline CDR1 MNHEY, CDR2 SMNVEV (reference sequence). The CDR3 consists of 13 residues. CDR3 protein: CASSETGSYGYTF. The CDR3 DNA follows: TGTGCCAGCAGTGAAACAGGGTCCTATGGCTACACCTTC.

V gene TRBV20-1 combines with J gene TRBJ2-3; D remains unclear. CDR3 size: 10 residues. The germline V and J ends were trimmed by 6 bases and 1 base, with 2 bases remaining between them. Germline-derived CDR1 and CDR2 are DFQATT and SNEGSKA (reference sequence). Written as DNA, the CDR3 is TGCAGTGCCCGCACAGATACGCAGTATTTT. It yields the protein CSARTDTQYF.

This chain connects TRBV30 to TRBJ1-1; D is uncertain. From germline, CDR1 is GTSNPN and CDR2 SVGIG (reference sequence). The V and J ends lost 5 bases and 5 bases respectively, with 18 bases between them. The CDR3 length is 14 residues. CDR3 nucleotides: TGTGCCTGGGTAGACTCCTGGGAAGGGACTGAAGCTTTCTTT. Its protein is CAWVDSWEGTEAFF.

The rearrangement joins TRBV6-1 to TRBJ1-5, with TRBD1 identical over 10 bases. CDR1 and CDR2 from the germline V gene are MNHNS and SASEGT. J gave up 4 bases and V 4 bases, and 10 bases lay outside the gene matches. CDR3 length: 17 amino acids. In DNA form, the CDR3 reads TGTGCCAGCAGTGGGACAGGGGGGAGGGGTTCTAATCAGCCCCAGCATTTT. Translated, it gives CASSGTGGRGSNQPQHF.

The table lists this clonotype with a count of one. The CDR3 sequence is CSARVGGRTYEQYF. Here the CDR3 DNA reads TGCAGTGCTAGAGTTGGGGGGCGTACCTACGAGCAGTACTTC. V and J are TRBV20-1 and TRBJ2-7; possibly TRBD1 or TRBD2 for D (6 bases each). The CDR3 spans 14 residues. Trimming took off 1 base at V and 2 bases at J, with 12 bases between the two ends. CDR1 is DFQATT, CDR2 SNEGSKA, per germline (reference sequence).

The V call is TRBV12-3 or TRBV12-4, the J call TRBJ2-7, with TRBD1 matching over 7 bases. The trim removed 6 bases at V and 4 bases at J, leaving 6 bases unmatched. This CDR3 contains 13 residues. CDR3 region: CASRDREQYEQYF. The CDR3 DNA sequence: TGTGCCAGCAGAGACAGGGAGCAGTACGAGCAGTACTTC.

This rearrangement joins TRBV6-5 to TRBJ1-5; TRBD1 might be the D (5 bases). Germline V CDR1 and CDR2: MNHEY, SVGAGI. Trimming pared 2 bases from V and 8 bases from J, leaving 7 bases between. This CDR3 is built from 12 residues. The CDR3 DNA follows: TGTGCCAGCAGTTACGGGACCGAGCCCCAGCATTTT. Its translation is CASSYGTEPQHF.

This clonotype was recorded only once. This chain joins TRBV19 and TRBJ1-1, with no clear D. Trimming removed 5 bases at V and 1 base at J, with 5 bases between. This CDR3 is built from 12 residues. Germline V gives CDR1 LNHDA, CDR2 SQIVND (reference sequence). CDR3 DNA: TGTGCCAGTAGTCCGGGGAACACTGAAGCTTTCTTT. Its protein is CASSPGNTEAFF. Full variable domain (outside the CDR3, taken from reference TRBV19 and TRBJ1-1): DGGITQSPKYLFRKEGQNVTLSCEQNLNHDAMYWYRQDPGQGLRLIYYSQIVNDFQKGDIAEGYSVSREKKESFPLTVTSAQKNPTAFYLCASSPGNTEAFFGQGTRLTVV.

The J gene is TRBJ2-1, the V gene TRBV15; D call uncertain. Germline lookup yields CDR1 LNHNV and CDR2 YYDKDF (reference sequence). Trimming removed 0 bases from V and 0 bases from J, with 15 bases in between. The CDR3 has 18 amino acids. The CDR3 DNA reads TGTGCCACCAGCAGAGATTTGGTCAGCCAAAGCTCCTACAATGAGCAGTTCTTC. Translating it yields CATSRDLVSQSSYNEQFF. The whole variable domain, filled in from reference TRBV15 and TRBJ2-1, reads DAMVIQNPRYQVTQFGKPVTLSCSQTLNHNVMYWYQQKSSQAPKLLFHYYDKDFNNEADTPDNFQSRRPNTSFCFLDIRSPGLGDTAMYLCATSRDLVSQSSYNEQFFGPGTRLTVL.

The chain couples TRBV20-1 to TRBJ2-7; D remains ambiguous. The germline V gene encodes CDR1 DFQATT and CDR2 SNEGSKA (reference sequence). V gave up 0 bases and J gave up 3 bases, with 12 bases separating them. The CDR3 extends over 14 amino acids. CDR3 sequence: CSARESTPLYEQYF. In nucleotides, the CDR3 is TGCAGTGCTAGAGAAAGTACGCCACTCTACGAGCAGTACTTC.

This clonotype was observed a few times. The rearrangement uses TRBV20-1 and TRBJ2-7; TRBD2 matches at 13 bases. From germline, CDR1 is DFQATT and CDR2 SNEGSKA (reference sequence). Germline trimming cut 5 bases from V and 0 bases from J; bases unmatched to any gene: 10. CDR3 length: 17 amino acids. As DNA, the CDR3 is TGCAGTGCTCCCGGTAGACTAGCGGGGGGATCCTCCTACGAGCAGTACTTC. This codes for CSAPGRLAGGSSYEQYF.

The chain uses TRBV7-9 and TRBJ1-5; maybe TRBD1 (5 bases). The CDR3 has 15 residues. Germline CDR1 reads SEHNR; CDR2 reads FQNEAQ (reference sequence). V gave up 1 base and J gave up 2 bases, with 9 bases separating them. CDR3 residues: CASSLESGRNQPQHF. Here the CDR3 DNA reads TGTGCCAGCAGCTTAGAATCGGGGCGCAATCAGCCCCAGCATTTT.

The V and J genes are TRBV19 and TRBJ1-2; D gene ambiguous. From germline, CDR1 is LNHDA and CDR2 SQIVND (reference sequence). The ends were cut back, 3 bases at V and 0 bases at J, with 8 bases in the middle. The CDR3 spans 14 residues. CDR3 DNA sequence: TGTGCCAGTAGTATGGGCACCTCTAACTATGGCTACACCTTC. Its translation: CASSMGTSNYGYTF. Complete variable domain (other parts from reference TRBV19 and TRBJ1-2): DGGITQSPKYLFRKEGQNVTLSCEQNLNHDAMYWYRQDPGQGLRLIYYSQIVNDFQKGDIAEGYSVSREKKESFPLTVTSAQKNPTAFYLCASSMGTSNYGYTFGSGTRLTVV.